The 8 T cell receptor beta chains listed next were all sequenced from one sample in a study of T cells expressing NK-cell markers. Following a re-call of the 5' RACE reads, TCRdb has one entry per CDR3 protein and lacks DNA. This listing includes 400,000 to 500,000 distinct CDR3 sequences. The material sequenced was blood T cells: a sorted CD56 or NKG2C T cell subset, CD4+ or CD8+ T cells, or bulk PBMC T cells (not recorded which). These receptors originate from a woman aged 18 to 75 in good health.

The J gene is TRBJ2-7, the V gene TRBV29-1; TCRdb picks TRBD2, but there is no DNA to check that call. Germline V gene lookup returns CDR1 SQVTM and CDR2 ANQGSEA. This CDR3 region has 13 residues. The chain's CDR3 is CSVRGLAEYEQYF.

J is TRBJ1-2 and V is TRBV7-2; TCRdb indicates TRBD1, and absent DNA this call remains unverified. Germline loops: CDR1 SGHTA, CDR2 FQGNSA. The CDR3 runs to 13 residues. The CDR3 here is CASSLQGVNGYTF.

This chain links TRBV12-3 or TRBV12-4 with TRBJ2-1; TCRdb calls TRBD1, which cannot be checked without DNA. The CDR3 is 16 amino acids. The CDR3: CASSSQDRSLSNEQFF.

The V call is TRBV4-3, the J call TRBJ1-3; TCRdb proposes TRBD1, but this gene call is untestable without DNA. This CDR3 has 18 residues. Germline CDR1 and CDR2: LGHNA and YSLEER. The CDR3 region is CASSQDSGRRTSGNTIYF.

The chain has TRBV5-6 and TRBJ1-4. The CDR3 has 15 residues. Germline CDR1 reads SGHDT; CDR2 reads YYEEEE. CDR3 sequence reads: CASSLKGSAVEKLFF.

This sequence joins TRBV2 and TRBJ2-1. The CDR3 runs 12 residues. The germline CDR1 and CDR2 sequences are SNHLY and FYNNEI. CDR3 loop: CASDDSNNEQFF. Drawing the rest from reference TRBV2 and TRBJ2-1, the complete variable domain is EPEVTQTPSHQVTQMGQEVILRCVPISNHLYFYWYRQILGQKVEFLVSFYNNEISEKSEIFDDQFSVERPDGSNFTLKIRSTKLEDSAMYFCASDDSNNEQFFGPGTRLTVL.

The V and J genes are TRBV9 and TRBJ2-7; TCRdb names TRBD1, which stays unverified in the absence of DNA. The CDR3 covers 15 residues. Germline loops: CDR1 SGDLS, CDR2 YYNGEE. The chain's CDR3 is CASSVASGGSYEQYF. The variable domain in full, with the rest retrieved from reference TRBV9 and TRBJ2-7, is DSGVTQTPKHLITATGQRVTLRCSPRSGDLSVYWYQQSLDQGLQFLIQYYNGEERAKGNILERFSAQQFPDLHSELNLSSLELGDSALYFCASSVASGGSYEQYFGPGTRLTVT.

The V call is TRBV20-1, the J call TRBJ2-1; TCRdb picks TRBD1, but there is no DNA to check that call. Germline CDR1 and CDR2: DFQATT and SNEGSKA (reference sequence). The CDR3 contains 12 residues. The CDR3 is CSARAGGNEQFF.